This T cell receptor (beta chain) was documented in a study of T cell responses to AZD1222 COVID-19 vaccine. Profiled with immunoSEQ multiplex PCR; TCRdb holds only in-frame clones, not every one. The sample lists 80,000 to 95,000 clones; about 90% were seen once. The CDR3 contains 16 residues. Germline assignment: CDR1 MDHEN and CDR2 SYDVKM. V was shortened by 6 bases and J by 6 bases, with 21 bases between the two germline ends. About this clone itself: Its specificity is not known.

General observations from the study: Of spike-specific TCRs, nearly half reportedly target regions left unmutated in variants. Repertoires were sampled only after the peak T cell response. Baseline seropositivity characterized only a handful of AZD1222 recipients. Clonal diversity was possibly underestimated, and the donors were mostly white British, with more females.

V and J are TRBV28 and TRBJ2-1; D is possibly TRBD1 or TRBD2 (5 bases each). The TCR comes from an adult in good health. Sequencing used peripheral blood, obtained on day 0 of MenACWY control vaccination. Here the CDR3 DNA reads TGTGCCAGCAGGGGCTTATATGCAGGGAGCATCAATGAGCAGTTCTTC. This encodes CASRGLYAGSINEQFF.